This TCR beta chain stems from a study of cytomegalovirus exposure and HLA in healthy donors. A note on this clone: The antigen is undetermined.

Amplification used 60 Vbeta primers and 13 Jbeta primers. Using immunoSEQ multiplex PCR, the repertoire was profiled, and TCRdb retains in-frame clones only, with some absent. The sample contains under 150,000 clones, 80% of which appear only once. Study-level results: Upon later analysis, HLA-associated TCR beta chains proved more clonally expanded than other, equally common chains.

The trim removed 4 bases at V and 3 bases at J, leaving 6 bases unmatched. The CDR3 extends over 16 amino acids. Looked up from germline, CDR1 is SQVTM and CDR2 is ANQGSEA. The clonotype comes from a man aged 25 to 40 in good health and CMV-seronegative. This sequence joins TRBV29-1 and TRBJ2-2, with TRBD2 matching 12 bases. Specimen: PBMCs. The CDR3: CSVGLAGGVHTGELFF. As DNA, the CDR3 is TGCAGCGTTGGTCTAGCGGGAGGGGTTCACACCGGGGAGCTGTTTTTT.